This T cell receptor (beta chain) comes out of a study of cytomegalovirus exposure and HLA in healthy donors (dated by TCRdb to 2016 to 2017). For the wider study: In an earlier analysis of 587 of the donors, 276 Gb of sequence data and 100 million or so unique TCR beta sequences from 150 million to 200 million T cells were reported. About 280 gigabases of sequencing data and approximately 93 million unique TCR sequences were included in an early release covering 500 to 750 HLA-typed donors. Of the roughly 400 genotyped donors, around 81% fell in the genetic ancestry cluster associated with self-reported Caucasian donors. The study aimed to test whether cataloging public T cell receptors could reveal signatures of past pathogen exposure. Using immunosequencing, the study profiled T cell repertoires from fewer than 700 subjects and related those repertoires to cytomegalovirus serostatus. A separate validation cohort of roughly 130 different subjects was used in addition to the roughly 720-subject first cohort. To predict cytomegalovirus infection status, the study brought together high-throughput TCR immunosequencing, statistical association of individual TCRs with disease status, and machine learning. A later analysis re-examined previously published TCR beta repertoires from about 700 donors and added high-resolution HLA genotyping to investigate patterns of TCR occurrence. The later analysis used no new phenotypic data to find candidate immune exposures, relying instead on TCR beta sequences and their occurrence across donors. To decide whether each TCR beta V gene segment behaved as functional or pseudogenic, an earlier analysis of 587 of the donors relied on high-throughput TCR beta sequencing. Donor age, sex, ethnicity and CMV serostatus were compiled together with the repertoire data. A later genetic analysis took genome-wide SNP genotypes for about 55% of the 666 donors and used that subset as a discovery cohort. Every discovery cohort repertoire had been produced on one sequencing platform. HLA typing covered class I and class II loci at four-digit resolution. The number of donors typed differed by locus, with about 629-630 for A, B, C, DRB1 and DQB1, roughly 520 for DQA1, 600 to 610 for DPA1, and around 430 for DPB1. Five DR-DQ haplotypes were handled as single units for association and clustering, since linkage in the cohort was strong. Among some 410 genotyped donors of the cohort, an average of approximately 240,000 unique TCR beta nucleotide sequences was sequenced per donor, of which about 18% were non-productive.

Libraries were built with the immunoSEQ multiplex PCR assay. For the multiplex PCR, a mixture combining 60 forward primers for TCR Vbeta segments and 13 reverse primers for TCR Jbeta segments was used. The CDR3 region of rearranged TCR beta genes was amplified from genomic DNA by a multiplex PCR assay. Amplified TCR beta libraries were sequenced as 87-base-pair reads on the Illumina HiSeq System. The study's processing was this. A later analysis tallied some 79 million unique TCR beta chains across the 650 to 750 repertoires, and about 12 million of those chains were shared by two or more donors. Raw reads were error-corrected and collapsed into unique sequences with a nearest-neighbor algorithm that merged closely related sequences to remove PCR and sequencing errors. Alignment of CDR3 sequences to IMGT reference sequences was used to assign V, D and J gene segments. For a sequence to be retained, a match of at least six nucleotides was required to both a V gene segment and a J gene segment. A rearrangement was called productive if the CDR3 had no stop codons and remained in frame with V and J, and every other rearrangement was called non-productive. Following IMGT convention, CDR3 was defined as the stretch from the second conserved V-encoded cysteine to the conserved J-encoded phenylalanine. The earlier analysis of 587 of the donors excluded any sequence lacking an unambiguous match to a single V gene segment. In an earlier analysis of several hundred of the donors, V segments were called functional above 56.7% productive rearrangements and were called segregating when the between-donor standard deviation exceeded 5%. A statistical classification framework was built for diagnosing cytomegalovirus status from the catalog of TCR beta chain sequences. V and J gene assignment, in a later analysis, came from comparing TCR nucleotide sequences with IMGT/GENE-DB human TR gene sequences. Using the TCRdist pipeline, a later analysis assigned CDR3 sequences along with most-parsimonious VDJ recombination scenarios. In a later analysis, each TCR beta chain was defined by its CDR3 amino acid sequence together with its V-gene family, and reads lacking a unique V-gene family were excluded. A later analysis removed 600 or so highly shared, low-generation-probability nucleotide sequences to deal with suspected cross-contamination and a sequencing artifact. In a later analysis, a clonal expansion index was calculated for each public chain from normalized within-repertoire ranks of inferred template counts. In a later analysis, generation probabilities were computed with a VDJ recombination model fitted to out-of-frame rearrangements, and the resulting probabilities were checked against IGoR. In a later analysis, hypergeometric tests were used to score TCR-TCR, TCR-HLA and TCR-CMV co-occurrence, with a repertoire-size bias correction applied to TCR pairs. In a later analysis, false discovery rates were estimated by permuting HLA or CMV assignments 20 times. A later analysis grouped co-occurring TCRs with DBSCAN, adding TCRdist sequence similarity when clustering within HLA-allele-positive subsets. Repertoires with fewer than 30,000 or more than 120,000 public chains, plus five repertoires with anomalous nucleotide sharing, were excluded from co-occurrence clustering. TCRdb provides this immuneACCESS table in a form limited to in-frame rearrangements. Some clones are lacking; in checked studies, under half of them reflect an unresolved V gene, and why the rest are absent is not known. V and J calls plus clone size are reproduced from that table; the DNA served to infer D and trimming. This sample's records show over 100,000 clones. The top ten clones comprise about 1.5% of the sample.

The cohort was made up of several hundred healthy bone marrow donors. At the time of sampling, all cohort members were nominally healthy, though unrecorded immune exposures were likely present. The donor was CMV seropositive and belonged to the group of 250 to 350 seropositive cohort members. A peripheral blood sample was collected from each donor, and TCR beta sequencing was performed on peripheral blood mononuclear cells. The Qiagen DNeasy Blood Extraction Kit was used to extract genomic DNA from the blood cell samples. The full study reports these points: HLA typing was unavailable for some donors at each locus, so association tests used only the typed subset. The cohort was sequenced for TCR beta chains only, and without alpha or paired-chain data the features that could be detected were limited. A later analysis found that most CMV-associated TCR beta chains appeared HLA-restricted, with HLA associations seemingly driven largely by CMV exposure. In a later analysis, the rate of TCR association differed among HLA loci, with DRB1 alleles having the most associated TCRs and HLA-C alleles having the fewest. When HLA alleles, especially DR and DQ, strongly co-occurred, TCR associations were difficult to assign to individual alleles. Because counts were too low, about 15 rarely observed V segments, including chromosome 9 orphons, were left out of the earlier analysis of a few hundred of the donors. While some public TCRs were present in many individuals, most TCR sequences turned up only very rarely across donors. In a later analysis, HLA-associated TCR beta chains showed more clonal expansion and lower generation probabilities than non-associated chains that were equally common. Compared with the approximately 700-donor mean, donors in an Asian-associated ancestry cluster had fewer N-insertions in productive TCRs, according to a later genetic analysis. Three of the identified cytomegalovirus-associated TCR beta chains were confirmed in vitro to be specific for cytomegalovirus antigens. V-gene and J-gene trimming of TCR beta chains was associated with a missense DCLRE1C variant in a later genetic analysis, and the association was replicated in an independent cohort. In an earlier analysis of 587 of the donors, most TCR beta V segments appeared in productive rearrangements about 90% or about 30% of the time, broadly matching IMGT annotations. A total of 150 or so TCR beta chains were listed by the study as associated with cytomegalovirus. In a later analysis, several top co-occurrence clusters were reported to appear linked to parvovirus B19, influenza, CMV and Epstein-Barr virus. Because the 87-base-pair reads could not distinguish some IMGT-functional V segments, including TRBV6-2 and TRBV6-3, those segments were excluded. The classifier was reported to diagnose cytomegalovirus status with high specificity and sensitivity in both the original cohort and the validation cohort. It was suggested by the authors that the approach could potentially be generalized to other disease states and immunological phenotypes. At a false discovery rate of 0.05, a later analysis linked 16,000 or so TCR beta sequences to specific HLA alleles. The presence/absence analyses assumed that sequencing depth was roughly uniform across donors, and that assumption may not be true. Immune exposure information for the cohort was limited to CMV serostatus. A further reported finding was that TCR beta sequences accurately predicted the HLA-A and HLA-B alleles for most subjects in the first cohort. The sequencing pipeline was judged likely to have produced a cluster of highly shared sequence variants as a technical artifact. Correlated functional status among segregating V segments might reflect linkage disequilibrium, but an unknown experimental factor could not be ruled out.

Trimming at the junction amounts to 7 bases on V and 0 bases on J, and the germline ends lie 16 bases apart. Looking up the germline V gene yields CDR1 MDHEN and CDR2 SYDVKM. The CDR3 contains 15 residues, cysteine and phenylalanine counted. CDR3 DNA only is kept here, 45 bases in frame from base 1. Note on this clone: Its target antigen remains unknown.

The sequenced sample consisted of PBMCs. The V and J genes are TRBV28 and TRBJ2-7, and perhaps TRBD2 as D gene, on 6 matching bases. The clonotype was recovered from a woman aged 40 to 50 in good health and CMV-seropositive. The sequenced DNA: TGTGCCAGCACCCCCGGGGGAACAGTCTCCTACGAGCAGTACTTC. Its protein reads: CASTPGGTVSYEQYF.